The present T cell receptor (beta chain) was sequenced within a study of blood T cell repertoires in COVID-19. Looking at the study overall: In each case, the material was cDNA or gDNA derived from T cells, B-cell-depleted T cells, or PBMCs.

J lost 1 base, V lost 2 bases, and 8 bases had no gene match. Germline V gene data show CDR1 as SGHRS and CDR2 as YFSETQ. CDR3 size: 16 residues. TCRdb's table, derived via immunoSEQ multiplex PCR, lists solely in-frame clones and lacks some. The table records more than 150,000 clones, roughly 86% of them present only once. Specimen: peripheral blood. The receptor comes from a man between 35 and 55 years old with active or convalescent COVID-19. The chain links TRBV5-1 to TRBJ1-2; 7 bases are a match to TRBD1. The CDR3 sequence is CASSLTGVGVNYGYTF. DNA for the CDR3: TGCGCCAGCAGCTTAACAGGGGTCGGAGTTAACTATGGCTACACCTTC. The full variable domain, its missing parts supplied by reference TRBV5-1 and TRBJ1-2, is KAGVTQTPRYLIKTRGQQVTLSCSPISGHRSVSWYQQTPGQGLQFLFEYFSETQRNKGNFPGRFSGRQFSNSRSEMNVSTLELGDSALYLCASSLTGVGVNYGYTFGSGTRLTVV.